This T cell receptor (beta chain) appears in the sequencing data of a study of blood T cell repertoires in COVID-19 (dated by TCRdb to about 2020). For context, the study as a whole: Samples from collaborators originated in the United States, Italy and Spain and spanned both the acute and convalescent phases of COVID-19. HLA class I and class II types, where available, came from metadata supplied by the sample provider rather than from assay-based typing. The samples were drawn from two sources: the first 160 participants of the ongoing ImmuneRACE study, and 1,200 or so subjects contributed by 6 global collaborators. Deeply sampled blood TCRbeta repertoires from subjects exposed to, actively infected with, or recovered from COVID-19 were included in the dataset. Nearly every sample came with metadata listing a de-identified subject ID, COVID-19 status, age in years and sex. The prospective study material was composed of cDNA or gDNA derived from T cells, B-cell-depleted T cells, or PBMCs. The repertoires were made available in a free public database intended to serve as a resource for research on the immune response to SARS-CoV-2.

The immunoSEQ Assay, a bias-controlled multiplex PCR, was used to amplify TCRbeta CDR3 regions from genomic DNA. The authors' pipeline ran thus. Within the assay, amplification of reference gene primers was used to estimate how many nucleated cells each sample contained. To quantify the absolute abundance of each unique TCRbeta CDR3 rearrangement, sequence reads were collapsed and filtered. For each sample, productive Simpson clonality was calculated by taking the square root of Simpson's diversity index across productive rearrangements. TCRdb limited this immuneACCESS table to in-frame rearrangements with V and J called. A share of clones is missing; checked studies link under half to unresolved V genes, and the rest is unexplained. Clone size and the V and J calls come from that table; the DNA yielded D and trimming. Present in this sample are around 100,000 clones, about 89% of which were seen just once. Roughly 4% of the sample is in the top ten clones.

The collaborating institutions used their own protocols to collect whole blood in K2EDTA tubes. For TCRbeta analysis, collaborators shipped samples in one of three forms: frozen whole blood, isolated PBMCs, or DNA extracted from either of those sample types. Overall study outcomes, separate from this receptor: How much clinical and demographic metadata was included differed by source and by participant, and the metadata was provided uncurated.

The CDR3 starts with the cysteine, ends with the phenylalanine, and has 13 residues. Of the read, only the CDR3 DNA is kept; its 39 bases are in frame from base 1. CDR1 and CDR2, looked up from the germline V gene, are SGHTA and FQGNSA. The germline V end is reduced by 5 bases and the J end by 8 bases; junction bases left unmatched: 6. Turning to this clone: The target of this receptor is not known. No base quality information exists; no much larger clone differs at one position.

Sequencing was performed on peripheral blood. This chain joins TRBV7-2 to TRBJ2-1; 7 central bases correspond to TRBD1. The TCR was taken from a man aged 35 to 55 with acute or convalescent COVID-19. The CDR3 sequence is CASSTLGGDEQFF. The nucleotide sequence reads as follows: TGTGCCAGCAGCACCCTAGGGGGCGATGAGCAGTTCTTC.